Shown below are 20 T cell receptor beta chains from a single sample sequenced in a study of T cell responses to AZD1222 COVID-19 vaccine. Here immunoSEQ multiplex PCR was the method, and the copy in TCRdb shows in-frame clones only, minus some. The sample lists approximately 92,000 clones; roughly nine tenths were seen once. The specimen was peripheral blood, collected on day 0 of AZD1222 vaccination. These receptors originate from an adult in good health.

The V and J genes are TRBV5-6 and TRBJ1-6; 7 bases are shared with TRBD1. CDR3 length: 16 amino acids. Germline V gene sequence: CDR1 SGHDT, CDR2 YYEEEE. The trim removed 3 bases at V and 6 bases at J, leaving 9 bases unmatched. The CDR3 bases are TGTGCCAGCAGCTCGATAGGGACAGCGCTTAATTCACCCCTCCACTTT. This gives the protein CASSSIGTALNSPLHF. Full variable domain (missing parts from reference TRBV5-6 and TRBJ1-6): DAGVTQSPTHLIKTRGQQVTLRCSPKSGHDTVSWYQQALGQGPQFIFQYYEEEERQRGNFPDRFSGHQFPNYSSELNVNALLLGDSALYLCASSSIGTALNSPLHFGNGTRLTVT.

The gene calls are TRBV19 and TRBJ1-2, with 8 bases aligning to TRBD1. With V trimmed by 4 bases and J by 6 bases, 13 bases remained unmatched. Germline V lookup: CDR1 LNHDA, CDR2 SQIVND (reference sequence). The CDR3 loop spans 16 amino acids. CDR3 sequence (DNA): TGTGCCAGTAGTACCCTAGTTTGGACAGGGAGAGATGGCTACACCTTC. Residues: CASSTLVWTGRDGYTF.

This clone appeared a single time. This sequence joins TRBV6-5 and TRBJ2-7; D gene uncertain. The CDR3 extends over 12 amino acids. The germline CDR1 and CDR2 sequences are MNHEY and SVGAGI. Between the trimmed V and J ends, which lost 10 bases and 2 bases, there was a span of 12 bases. Here the CDR3 DNA reads TGTGCCACCATTGCTCGGGCCTACGAGCAGTACTTC. It specifies CATIARAYEQYF.

The chain joins TRBV9 to TRBJ1-2; D call uncertain. Germline V gene lookup returns CDR1 SGDLS and CDR2 YYNGEE. The CDR3 loop spans 14 amino acids. Between the trimmed V and J ends, which lost 2 bases and 0 bases, there was a span of 8 bases. The CDR3 loop is CASSVQASNYGYTF. The CDR3 region has the DNA TGTGCCAGCAGCGTCCAAGCGTCTAACTATGGCTACACCTTC.

This clone was observed once. J is TRBJ1-1 and V is TRBV18, with a possible D match to TRBD1 (6 bases). CDR3 length: 14 amino acids. CDR1 and CDR2 (germline): KGHSH, LQKENI. Trimming pared 1 base from V and 3 bases from J, leaving 9 bases between. The CDR3 loop reads CASSPRGQDTEAFF. The DNA of the CDR3 is TGTGCCAGCTCACCACGGGGGCAGGACACTGAAGCTTTCTTT.

The J gene is TRBJ1-2, the V gene TRBV29-1, with D uncertain. V dropped 0 bases and J dropped 2 bases, with 13 bases sitting between them. CDR3 size: 15 residues. Germline lookup yields CDR1 SQVTM and CDR2 ANQGSEA. CDR3 region: CSVEDQQKMNYGYTF. Here the CDR3 DNA reads TGCAGCGTTGAAGATCAACAGAAGATGAACTATGGCTACACCTTC.

This chain joins TRBV4-1 and TRBJ2-1, with a weak D call TRBD2 (5 bases). Trimming stripped 3 bases from V and 12 bases from J, with 12 bases between. From germline, CDR1 is MGHRA and CDR2 YSYEKL. The CDR3 runs 12 residues. The CDR3 sequence is CASSHHSGWQFF. For the CDR3, the DNA is TGCGCCAGCAGCCATCATTCGGGATGGCAGTTCTTC.

The chain recombines TRBV18 with TRBJ2-7, with D possibly TRBD1 on 7 matching bases. Trimming took off 2 bases at V and 2 bases at J, with 16 bases between the two ends. Germline values: CDR1 KGHSH, CDR2 LQKENI. This CDR3 spans 16 amino acids. CDR3 bases: TGTGCCAGCTCACCAGCGGGCGACAGGGAGGCCTACGAGCAGTACTTC. Translation gives CASSPAGDREAYEQYF.

The chain is built from TRBV5-1 and TRBJ2-7, with D hard to call. Germline CDR1 and CDR2: SGHRS and YFSETQ. V was shortened by 0 bases and J by 3 bases, with 7 bases between the two germline ends. The CDR3 extends over 13 amino acids. In DNA form, the CDR3 reads TGCGCCAGCAGCTTGGATCGGAACTACGAGCAGTACTTC. It yields the protein CASSLDRNYEQYF. Drawing the rest from reference TRBV5-1 and TRBJ2-7, the complete variable domain is KAGVTQTPRYLIKTRGQQVTLSCSPISGHRSVSWYQQTPGQGLQFLFEYFSETQRNKGNFPGRFSGRQFSNSRSEMNVSTLELGDSALYLCASSLDRNYEQYFGPGTRLTVT.

This clone was observed a single time. The gene calls are TRBV18 and TRBJ2-5; perhaps TRBD2 as D (5 bases). V was trimmed by 0 bases and J by 5 bases, leaving 13 bases between them. Germline values: CDR1 KGHSH, CDR2 LQKENI. This CDR3 has 15 amino acids. Written as DNA, the CDR3 is TGTGCCAGCTCACCACCCCACCCCTTAGCGGAGACCCAGTACTTC. It translates to CASSPPHPLAETQYF.

The V call is TRBV10-1, the J call TRBJ1-6; tentative D call: TRBD1 (6 bases). The CDR3 spans 17 residues. Trimming shortened V by 3 bases and J by 10 bases, and 22 bases separated the two germline ends. Germline CDR1 WNHNN, CDR2 SYGVQD (reference sequence). The CDR3 nucleotides are TGCGCCAGCAGTGAAGTCCCGGGACACTCAGAAGGATCACCCCTCCACTTT. Protein product: CASSEVPGHSEGSPLHF.

This clone came up once. This chain uses TRBV11-2 with TRBJ2-3, with D unresolved. The CDR3 has 12 residues. Trimming stripped 0 bases from V and 7 bases from J, with 5 bases between. In germline, CDR1 is SGHAT, CDR2 FQNNGV. The CDR3, as DNA: TGTGCCAGCAGCTTAGAACTAAATACGCAGTATTTT. Translating gives CASSLELNTQYF.

The genes are TRBV6-5 and TRBJ1-2; D is unclear. Germline V gene lookup returns CDR1 MNHEY and CDR2 SVGAGI. Trimming took off 5 bases at V and 5 bases at J, with 12 bases between the two ends. The CDR3 has 13 residues. CDR3 protein: CASSTSQIYGYTF. In DNA form, the CDR3 reads TGTGCCAGCAGTACATCACAGATTTATGGCTACACCTTC.

The chain recombines TRBV6-6 with TRBJ1-1; 7 positions match TRBD1. The CDR3 spans 16 residues. CDR1 is MNHNY and CDR2 is SVGAGI in the germline V gene (reference sequence). V gave up 5 bases and J gave up 3 bases; unmatched junction bases: 12. Here the CDR3 reads CASSAPRTGGHTEAFF. CDR3 nucleotides: TGTGCCAGCAGTGCACCCCGGACAGGAGGCCACACTGAAGCTTTCTTT.

V usage is TRBV24-1 and J usage is TRBJ2-3; no reliable D call. The CDR3 totals 13 residues. V lost 3 bases and J lost 0, with 3 bases in between. Germline CDR1 and CDR2: KGHDR and SFDVKD. CDR3 sequence: CATSDPSTDTQYF. The CDR3, as DNA: TGTGCCACCAGTGATCCTAGCACAGATACGCAGTATTTT.

This chain joins TRBV5-1 and TRBJ1-3; weak D call: TRBD1 (5 bases). V was clipped by 4 bases and J by 5 bases, with 19 bases between them. CDR1 is SGHRS and CDR2 is YFSETQ in the germline V gene. This CDR3 contains 16 residues. CDR3 in amino acids: CASSLGTDKGRNTIYF. The CDR3, as DNA: TGCGCCAGCAGCCTAGGGACCGACAAAGGAAGAAACACCATATATTTT.

This rearrangement joins TRBV5-5 to TRBJ1-4, with D possibly being TRBD1 (6 bases). The germline V gene encodes CDR1 SGHKS and CDR2 YYEKEE (reference sequence). The CDR3 contains 13 residues. Trimming took off 4 bases at V and 4 bases at J, with 8 bases between the two ends. The CDR3 DNA reads TGTGCCAGCAGCCCGGACAGTAATGAAAAACTGTTTTTT. Its translation is CASSPDSNEKLFF.

The V call is TRBV9, the J call TRBJ1-4, with 10 bases matching TRBD1. Germline CDR1 and CDR2: SGDLS and YYNGEE. The CDR3 sequence is 14 residues long. V was pared by 3 bases and J by 8 bases, with 4 bases of the junction left unmatched. CDR3 amino acids: CASSGQGAGEKLFF. CDR3 DNA sequence: TGTGCCAGCAGCGGACAGGGGGCAGGAGAAAAACTGTTTTTT. The full variable domain, in which reference TRBV9 and TRBJ1-4 provide the parts outside the CDR3, is DSGVTQTPKHLITATGQRVTLRCSPRSGDLSVYWYQQSLDQGLQFLIQYYNGEERAKGNILERFSAQQFPDLHSELNLSSLELGDSALYFCASSGQGAGEKLFFGSGTQLSVL.

The rearrangement links TRBV19 to TRBJ2-7, with 9 bases identical to TRBD1. The length of the CDR3 is 14 residues. V lost 10 bases to trimming and J lost 7 bases; unmatched junction nucleotides: 14. Germline CDR1 LNHDA, CDR2 SQIVND (reference sequence). CDR3 protein: CATKRGTGTGEQYF. In DNA, the CDR3 is TGTGCCACCAAAAGGGGGACAGGGACGGGGGAGCAGTACTTC.

The chain joins TRBV18 to TRBJ2-3; D call uncertain. The CDR3 contains 16 residues. Germline V gene lookup returns CDR1 KGHSH and CDR2 LQKENI. Between the trimmed V and J ends, which lost 3 bases and 3 bases, there was a span of 16 bases. CDR3 nucleotide sequence: TGTGCCAGCTCACCGCGTCTAACAGATGGGACAGATACGCAGTATTTT. Its protein product is CASSPRLTDGTDTQYF.